This T cell receptor (beta chain) is drawn from a study of T cells in Graves' hyperthyroidism and ophthalmopathy. Authors of the study amplified TCR beta CDR3 regions from RNA transcripts. TCR CDR3 regions were first amplified by RT-PCR with HTBI primers. TCRdb fed the multiplex PCR reads into MiXCR, producing one record per CDR3 protein. Of approximately 500,000 distinct CDR3 sequences listed, roughly 50% are singletons. This clonotype was counted ten times or more. Patients showing uncontrolled infection, other autoimmune disease, pregnancy or lactation were ineligible. With V trimmed by 4 bases and J by 0 bases, 14 bases remained unmatched. The CDR3 consists of 18 residues. Germline V gene sequence: CDR1 SGHTA, CDR2 FQGTGA.

This TCR derives from a woman aged 18 to 35 with Graves' hyperthyroidism. This chain links TRBV7-3 with TRBJ1-1, with 7 bases matching TRBD1. Sequencing used peripheral blood or thyroid tissue (not recorded which). The CDR3 loop reads CASSCLPGQKYMNTEAFF. CDR3 coding DNA: TGTGCCAGCAGCTGCTTGCCGGGACAGAAATACATGAACACTGAAGCTTTCTTT.